The sequence of this T cell receptor (beta chain) was determined in a study of identical twins. TCRdb fed the 5' RACE reads into MiXCR, producing one record per CDR3 protein. The profile shows more than 1.5 million distinct CDR3 sequences, roughly a third of them singletons. As regards this clonotype: What it binds is unknown.

Study conclusions and caveats: Conclusions leaned on cross-sectional statistical analysis and did not track the same donors over time.

The material sequenced was cord blood. This receptor was identified in a newborn girl in good health.

In DNA form, the CDR3 reads TGTGCCACCAGTGATCCCCAGGGGGGCTCCGCAGATACGCAGTATTTT. This encodes CATSDPQGGSADTQYF. V usage is TRBV24-1 and J usage is TRBJ2-3; possibly TRBD1 for D (7 bases). Trimming removed 3 bases at V and 4 bases at J, with 16 bases between. This CDR3 region has 16 residues. CDR1 and CDR2 from the germline V gene are KGHDR and SFDVKD.